This entry lists 3 T cell receptor beta chains sequenced from one sample in a study of T-cell memory formation after mild COVID-19. TCRdb reprocessed the 5' RACE reads via MiXCR and lists one record per CDR3 protein. The data contain nearly 110,000 distinct CDR3 sequences, about an eighth of them singletons. Sequencing was done on a sample of PBMCs or a T cell subset sorted from them (not recorded which). The source is an adult woman who had mild COVID-19 (a few samples of this study predate the infection). Cell type and time point are not known.

This clonotype was seen more than once but under ten times. The rearrangement uses TRBV20-1 and TRBJ2-1; 10 bases line up with TRBD2. This CDR3 spans 16 amino acids. V lost 0 bases, J lost 3 bases, and 5 bases stayed unmatched. CDR1 and CDR2 (germline): DFQATT, SNEGSKA (reference sequence). In nucleotides, the CDR3 is TGCAGTGCTAGAGAACCTAGCGGGGGAATCTACAATGAGCAGTTCTTC. Translated: CSAREPSGGIYNEQFF.

The chain recombines TRBV9 with TRBJ1-1; 11 bases agree with TRBD1. V lost 4 bases and J lost 3; bases outside the gene matches: 11. The germline CDR1 and CDR2 sequences are SGDLS and YYNGEE. CDR3 length: 17 residues. CDR3 nucleotide sequence: TGTGCCAGCAGCCCCGGACAGGGGGCGCTCGTAGACACTGAAGCTTTCTTT. Its translation is CASSPGQGALVDTEAFF.

This rearrangement joins TRBV6-1 to TRBJ2-1; 7 nucleotides agree with TRBD1. The CDR3 sequence is 17 residues long. Germline CDR1 MNHNS, CDR2 SASEGT. The junction had 13 bases not matched to a gene; V was cut back by 6 bases and J by 2 bases. CDR3 amino acids: CASSPPRQGIAYNEQFF. CDR3 in DNA: TGTGCCAGCAGCCCGCCCCGACAGGGAATCGCCTACAATGAGCAGTTCTTC.